A single sample gave rise to the 22 T cell receptor beta chains below, sequenced in a study of somatic mutations in cytotoxic T cells in rheumatoid arthritis. Generated by immunoSEQ multiplex PCR, the TCRdb table keeps only in-frame clones and is missing some. Of 20,000 to 25,000 clones listed, roughly 80% are singletons. The sample was CD8+ T cells sorted from blood. These receptors originate from an adult with rheumatoid arthritis.

This rearrangement joins TRBV4-1 to TRBJ2-7; D is unresolved. The CDR3 is 15 amino acids. Germline CDR1 and CDR2: MGHRA and YSYEKL. Trimming removed 3 bases from V and 3 bases from J, with 15 bases in between. The chain's CDR3 is CASSHLPRADYEQYF. CDR3 DNA: TGCGCCAGCAGCCATTTACCTAGGGCAGACTACGAGCAGTACTTC.

The V call is TRBV6-4, the J call TRBJ1-6; no firm D call. V lost 3 bases to trimming and J lost 4 bases, with 7 bases between them. This CDR3 region has 14 residues. Germline V gene sequence: CDR1 MRHNA, CDR2 SNTAGT. In DNA form, the CDR3 reads TGTGCCAGCAGTGAAACGGTTTATAATTCACCCCTCCACTTT. Amino acids: CASSETVYNSPLHF.

This chain uses TRBV4-1 with TRBJ2-1; TRBD2 matches at 10 bases. Germline V gene data show CDR1 as MGHRA and CDR2 as YSYEKL. The CDR3 spans 16 residues. V trimming: 0 bases; J trimming: 4 bases; junction bases outside the gene matches: 3. CDR3 sequence (DNA): TGCGCCAGCAGCCAAGAAAGCGGGGGGGCTTACAATGAGCAGTTCTTC. It translates to CASSQESGGAYNEQFF.

V and J are TRBV20-1 and TRBJ2-3, with D tentatively TRBD2 (6 bases). CDR3 size: 11 residues. Germline CDR1 DFQATT, CDR2 SNEGSKA (reference sequence). Trimming cost V 5 bases and J 6 bases, with 9 bases left between them. The chain's CDR3 is CSAYGGDTQYF. CDR3 in DNA: TGCAGTGCTTACGGAGGGGATACGCAGTATTTT.

This clone has just one count. This rearrangement joins TRBV7-9 to TRBJ2-7; 7 nucleotides align to TRBD1. V trimming: 5 bases; J trimming: 6 bases; junction bases outside the gene matches: 4. Germline CDR1 and CDR2: SEHNR and FQNEAQ (reference sequence). CDR3 length: 12 amino acids. The CDR3 nucleotides read TGTGCCAGCAGCCGACAGGGATCCGAGCAGTACTTC. Residues: CASSRQGSEQYF.

The chain joins TRBV4-1 to TRBJ1-2; tentatively, D is TRBD1 (5 bases). V was shortened by 0 bases and J by 0 bases, with 11 bases between the two germline ends. CDR1 and CDR2 from the germline V gene are MGHRA and YSYEKL. The CDR3 length is 16 residues. The CDR3, as DNA: TGCGCCAGCAGCCAAGAATTGGGGGGAACTAACTATGGCTACACCTTC. Its protein product is CASSQELGGTNYGYTF.

V and J are TRBV5-1 and TRBJ2-7; D remains unclear. CDR1 SGHRS and CDR2 YFSETQ come from the germline V gene. The V and J ends lost 0 bases and 3 bases respectively, with 10 bases between them. The CDR3 contains 14 residues. DNA of the CDR3: TGCGCCAGCAGCTTGGAGGCTGGAAACTACGAGCAGTACTTC. Amino acid sequence: CASSLEAGNYEQYF.

V and J are TRBV13 and TRBJ1-1; D uncertain. The CDR3 covers 14 residues. Germline loops: CDR1 PRHDT, CDR2 FYEKMQ (reference sequence). Trimming removed 5 bases from V and 3 bases from J, with 13 bases in between. CDR3 sequence (DNA): TGTGCCAGCAGCGCCCTCTCGTTTGACACTGAAGCTTTCTTT. Residues: CASSALSFDTEAFF.

This clone has just one count. The DNA for the CDR3 is TGTGCCAGCAGCCGGACAGGGGTCATGAACACTGAAGCTTTCTTT. Protein sequence: CASSRTGVMNTEAFF. The chain employs TRBV2 and TRBJ1-1, with TRBD1 matching over 9 bases. The germline gives CDR1 SNHLY, CDR2 FYNNEI. V lost 6 bases to trimming and J lost 0 bases; unmatched junction nucleotides: 5. The CDR3 totals 15 residues.

A note on this clone: Just one base apart from a much larger clone, this may be a read error. Within the sample, other DNA sequences also encode this same CDR3. The chain is built from TRBV6-1 and TRBJ2-7; perhaps TRBD1 as D (6 bases). CDR3 length: 14 amino acids. The V and J ends lost 4 bases and 0 bases respectively, with 10 bases between them. Germline CDR1 reads MNHNS; CDR2 reads SASEGT. The CDR3 loop is CASSGRGSSYEQYF. The CDR3 DNA follows: TGTGCCAGCAGTGGCAGGGGAAGCTCCTACGAGCAGTACTTC.

By share, this clone ranks as medium-sized. The J gene is TRBJ1-4, the V gene TRBV28; maybe TRBD1 (6 bases). CDR1 and CDR2 from the germline V gene are MDHEN and SYDVKM. The CDR3 sequence is 12 residues long. Trimming cost V 5 bases and J 10 bases, with 11 bases left between them. The CDR3 protein is CASSGLRGKLFF. CDR3 bases: TGTGCCAGCAGTGGACTCAGGGGAAAACTGTTTTTT.

The chain has TRBV27 and TRBJ2-2, with D possibly TRBD2 on 7 matching bases. V gave up 7 bases and J gave up 5 bases, with 14 bases separating them. Germline V gene data show CDR1 as MNHEY and CDR2 as SMNVEV (reference sequence). The CDR3 sequence is 14 residues long. CDR3 sequence reads: CASTEGGATGELFF. The CDR3 nucleotides read TGTGCCAGCACCGAAGGGGGGGCAACCGGGGAGCTGTTTTTT.

The DNA for the CDR3 is TGTGCCAGCAGTGACTCCGGCGACACCGGGGAGCTGTTTTTT. Its protein is CASSDSGDTGELFF. V and J are TRBV25-1 and TRBJ2-2; D gene unclear. V was clipped by 3 bases and J by 3 bases, with 8 bases between them. The CDR3 has 14 amino acids. Germline V gene sequence: CDR1 MGHDK, CDR2 SYGVNS.

The count of this clone is one. The genes are TRBV10-3 and TRBJ2-1, with 11 bases identical to TRBD1. CDR1 ENHRY and CDR2 SYGVKD come from the germline V gene. CDR3 size: 13 residues. J was trimmed by 8 bases and V by 8 bases; bases with no gene match: 5. The CDR3 DNA reads TGTGCCATCCTGGACAGGGGGCTGGATGAGCAGTTCTTC. Encoded protein: CAILDRGLDEQFF.

CDR3 protein: CASSPEGSGGGHEQFF. The CDR3 bases are TGTGCCAGCAGCCCCGAGGGGAGCGGGGGGGGACATGAGCAGTTCTTC. The V and J genes are TRBV5-4 and TRBJ2-1, with TRBD2 identical over 10 bases. V lost 4 bases to trimming and J lost 8 bases; unmatched junction nucleotides: 12. There are 16 residues in the CDR3. The V gene's germline CDR1 is SGHNT and CDR2 YYREEE (reference sequence).

This clone was detected a few times. The CDR3 DNA sequence: TGTGCCAGCAGCTTAGGAGGGGATACGCAGTATTTT. Amino acids: CASSLGGDTQYF. V usage is TRBV11-2 and J usage is TRBJ2-3, with D possibly matching TRBD2 (5 bases). The germline V gene has CDR1 SGHAT and CDR2 FQNNGV. The ends were cut back, 1 base at V and 6 bases at J, with 5 bases in the middle. CDR3 length: 12 residues.

This clone has more than one count but fewer than ten. This rearrangement joins TRBV19 to TRBJ2-7; 9 bases map to TRBD1. V shed 5 bases, J shed 5 bases, and the junction held 13 bases outside the gene matches. Germline V gives CDR1 LNHDA, CDR2 SQIVND (reference sequence). The CDR3 has 16 residues. This CDR3 reads CASSEQGALVWDEQYF. CDR3 DNA sequence: TGTGCCAGTAGTGAACAGGGGGCGCTTGTCTGGGACGAGCAGTACTTC.

The chain couples TRBV10-1 to TRBJ2-1, with 9 positions matching TRBD2. The ends lost 2 bases at V and 7 bases at J; junction bases unmatched: 9. Germline V gene lookup returns CDR1 WNHNN and CDR2 SYGVQD (reference sequence). This CDR3 spans 16 amino acids. In DNA form, the CDR3 reads TGCGCCAGCAGTGAGAGGGCGGGGGGGCCGTGGAATGAGCAGTTCTTC. Its translation: CASSERAGGPWNEQFF.

The gene calls are TRBV4-2 and TRBJ2-6, with 9 bases that match TRBD1. Germline-derived CDR1 and CDR2 are LGHNA and YNFKEQ. The CDR3 length is 16 residues. V lost 4 bases, J lost 2 bases, and 3 bases stayed unmatched. CDR3 nucleotide sequence: TGTGCCAGCAGCCCCACAGGGGGCGCTGGGGCCAACGTCCTGACTTTC. Its protein is CASSPTGGAGANVLTF.

V gene TRBV6-1 combines with J gene TRBJ2-7, with D perhaps matching TRBD1 (5 bases). The V gene's germline CDR1 is MNHNS and CDR2 SASEGT. Trimming stripped 4 bases from V and 1 base from J, with 11 bases between. The CDR3 is 14 residues long. CDR3 bases: TGTGCCAGCAGTGGATTAGGGGTGTCCTACGAGCAGTACTTC. As protein: CASSGLGVSYEQYF.

This clone was detected a few times. The gene calls are TRBV10-1 and TRBJ2-7; no clear D gene. With 8 bases removed from V and 7 bases from J, the gap between germline ends came to 15 bases. Germline assignment: CDR1 WNHNN and CDR2 SYGVQD (reference sequence). This CDR3 spans 12 amino acids. CDR3: CASGENPREQYF. In DNA, the CDR3 is TGCGCCAGCGGCGAGAACCCTCGGGAGCAGTACTTC.

The rearrangement uses TRBV27 and TRBJ2-1; D is ambiguous. In germline, CDR1 is MNHEY, CDR2 SMNVEV (reference sequence). V gave up 8 bases and J gave up 5 bases, with 13 bases separating them. The CDR3 has 13 amino acids. Here the CDR3 DNA reads TGTGCCAGCCGATTATATCTGAACAATGAGCAGTTCTTC. Translation: CASRLYLNNEQFF.